These 16 T cell receptor beta chains originate from one sample sequenced in a study of cytomegalovirus exposure and HLA in healthy donors. PCR primers comprised 60 Vbeta and 13 Jbeta primers. Some clones are missing from TCRdb's copy, which holds only in-frame ones; the method was immunoSEQ multiplex PCR. Of about 180,000 clones listed, 70% to 85% are singletons. Material for sequencing was PBMCs. These receptors all come from an older woman in good health and CMV-seropositive.

This sequence joins TRBV11-2 and TRBJ1-3; D unclear. V lost 2 bases, J lost 2 bases, and 13 bases lay in between. Germline lookup yields CDR1 SGHAT and CDR2 FQNNGV. This CDR3 comprises 16 residues. The CDR3 spells CASSLLGSGPGNTIYF. The CDR3 DNA reads as TGTGCCAGCAGCTTATTGGGCAGCGGTCCTGGAAACACCATATATTTT. Complete variable domain (other parts from reference TRBV11-2 and TRBJ1-3): EAGVAQSPRYKIIEKRQSVAFWCNPISGHATLYWYQQILGQGPKLLIQFQNNGVVDDSQLPKDRFSAERLKGVDSTLKIQPAKLEDSAVYLCASSLLGSGPGNTIYFGEGSWLTVV.

This chain uses TRBV30 with TRBJ2-7, with 8 bases matching TRBD1. The V gene end was trimmed by 7 bases and the J gene end by 2 bases; junction bases not matched to a gene: 4. Germline assignment: CDR1 GTSNPN and CDR2 SVGIG (reference sequence). This CDR3 is 12 amino acids long. The CDR3 nucleotides are TGTGCCTCCGACAGGGGACCCTACGAGCAGTACTTC. Residues: CASDRGPYEQYF.

The DNA of the CDR3 is TGTGCCAGCAGTTTATGGAGGGCGGGAGGGCCCGACGAGCAGTACTTC. It codes for CASSLWRAGGPDEQYF. This rearrangement joins TRBV28 to TRBJ2-7; 9 bases fit TRBD2. CDR3 length: 16 residues. Germline CDR1 MDHEN, CDR2 SYDVKM. V lost 0 bases, J lost 5 bases, and 8 bases stayed unmatched. The full variable domain, with the rest looked up from reference TRBV28 and TRBJ2-7, is DVKVTQSSRYLVKRTGEKVFLECVQDMDHENMFWYRQDPGLGLRLIYFSYDVKMKEKGDIPEGYSVSREKKERFSLILESASTNQTSMYLCASSLWRAGGPDEQYFGPGTRLTVT.

J is TRBJ2-1 and V is TRBV6-5; the D gene is possibly TRBD2 (5 bases). Trimming removed 3 bases at V and 5 bases at J, with 14 bases between. The CDR3 loop spans 15 amino acids. Germline V gene lookup returns CDR1 MNHEY and CDR2 SVGAGI. The CDR3 coding sequence is TGTGCCAGCAGTTATAGTCCTCCGGGGAACAATGAGCAGTTCTTC. This gives the protein CASSYSPPGNNEQFF.

This clone was seen a few times. V gene TRBV27 combines with J gene TRBJ2-7; 12 bases match TRBD2. V lost 4 bases to trimming and J lost 3 bases; unmatched junction nucleotides: 10. This CDR3 region has 17 residues. Germline CDR1 MNHEY, CDR2 SMNVEV (reference sequence). CDR3 DNA: TGTGCCAGCAGTTCCCTCGGGACTAGCGGGCCCCTCTACGAGCAGTACTTC. Translating gives CASSSLGTSGPLYEQYF.

The DNA of the CDR3 is TGTGCCAGCAGGGACCCCAGGGCCTACAATGAGCAGTTCTTC. This encodes CASRDPRAYNEQFF. This rearrangement joins TRBV2 to TRBJ2-1, with a tentative D call TRBD1 (5 bases). Germline values: CDR1 SNHLY, CDR2 FYNNEI. Trimming pared 6 bases from V and 2 bases from J, leaving 11 bases between. The CDR3 runs to 14 residues.

The rearrangement links TRBV7-9 to TRBJ1-5; 8 bases fit TRBD1. V shed 6 bases, J shed 2 bases, and the junction held 9 bases outside the gene matches. CDR3 length: 16 residues. Germline CDR1 reads SEHNR; CDR2 reads FQNEAQ (reference sequence). The CDR3 DNA reads as TGTGCCAGCAGTTTTTTTCCGGGACAGGGCAATCAGCCCCAGCATTTT. Its translation is CASSFFPGQGNQPQHF.

The CDR3 loop is CASSAPGQGARKTEAFF. In nucleotides, the CDR3 is TGTGCCAGCAGTGCTCCGGGACAGGGGGCGCGTAAAACTGAAGCTTTCTTT. The V gene is TRBV28, the J gene TRBJ1-1; 12 bases fit TRBD1. Germline V lookup: CDR1 MDHEN, CDR2 SYDVKM. With 5 bases clipped from V and 5 bases from J, the junction kept 12 bases outside the gene matches. This CDR3 contains 17 residues.

The rearrangement uses TRBV2 and TRBJ2-5; 10 nucleotides agree with TRBD1. The J segment lost 4 bases and the V segment lost 6 bases, leaving 14 bases of the junction unmatched. Germline lookup yields CDR1 SNHLY and CDR2 FYNNEI. The CDR3 loop spans 17 amino acids. The chain's CDR3 is CASSARQGARGGETQYF. The CDR3 DNA sequence: TGTGCCAGCAGCGCTCGACAGGGGGCCAGGGGGGGAGAGACCCAGTACTTC.

The chain combines TRBV7-3 with TRBJ2-1; D might be TRBD1 (6 bases). This CDR3 has 15 amino acids. V dropped 4 bases and J dropped 2 bases, with 12 bases sitting between them. Germline lookup yields CDR1 SGHTA and CDR2 FQGTGA. The CDR3 loop is CASSSTGHTYNEQFF. The DNA of the CDR3 is TGTGCCAGCAGCTCCACGGGACACACCTACAATGAGCAGTTCTTC.

Regarding this clone: The same CDR3 arises from other DNA sequences in this sample as well. The chain employs TRBV27 and TRBJ2-3; D is unresolved. Germline lookup yields CDR1 MNHEY and CDR2 SMNVEV (reference sequence). The CDR3 spans 14 residues. The V end was cut by 5 bases, the J end by 0 bases, with 9 bases between. CDR3 protein: CASSLSSSTDTQYF. The CDR3 DNA reads as TGTGCCAGCAGTCTCTCTTCTAGCACAGATACGCAGTATTTT.

The count of this clone is one. The chain joins TRBV9 to TRBJ2-7, with 8 bases fitting TRBD1. The CDR3 covers 14 residues. V shed 4 bases and J 5 bases; nucleotides not matched to a gene: 8. CDR1 is SGDLS, CDR2 YYNGEE, per germline. The CDR3 coding sequence is TGTGCCAGCAGCTCCCGGACAGGGACCGACGAGCAGTACTTC. It encodes CASSSRTGTDEQYF.

The V and J genes are TRBV2 and TRBJ2-7; 9 nucleotides agree with TRBD1. Germline trimming cut 4 bases from V and 6 bases from J; bases unmatched to any gene: 7. Germline CDR1 reads SNHLY; CDR2 reads FYNNEI. The CDR3 has 14 residues. The CDR3 DNA is TGTGCCAGCAGTGGACCGGGACAGGGAGGCGAGCAGTACTTC. This gives the protein CASSGPGQGGEQYF.

The rearrangement joins TRBV10-3 to TRBJ1-1, with 8 nucleotides matching TRBD1. The V segment lost 6 bases and the J segment 1 base; nucleotides outside the gene matches: 4. CDR1 is ENHRY and CDR2 is SYGVKD in the germline V gene. This CDR3 is built from 14 residues. DNA of the CDR3: TGTGCCATCAGCACAGACAGGGGGAACACTGAAGCTTTCTTT. Encoded protein: CAISTDRGNTEAFF.

This sequence joins TRBV6-5 and TRBJ2-7; D might be TRBD2 (6 bases). The CDR3 length is 14 residues. V lost 2 bases, J lost 2 bases, and 10 bases lay in between. CDR1 is MNHEY, CDR2 SVGAGI, per germline. CDR3 in amino acids: CASSYGGMAYEQYF. CDR3 sequence (DNA): TGTGCCAGCAGTTACGGCGGGATGGCCTACGAGCAGTACTTC.

The rearrangement uses TRBV10-3 and TRBJ2-5; TRBD2 matches at 12 bases. The closer fit of TRBJ2-7 to the DNA end suggests the J call may be wrong. The germline CDR1 and CDR2 sequences are ENHRY and SYGVKD. This CDR3 is built from 16 residues. CDR3 sequence (DNA): TGTGCCATCAGCCTCCCCCTAGCGGGAGGGTCCTACGAGCAGTACTTC. It translates to CAISLPLAGGSYEQYF.